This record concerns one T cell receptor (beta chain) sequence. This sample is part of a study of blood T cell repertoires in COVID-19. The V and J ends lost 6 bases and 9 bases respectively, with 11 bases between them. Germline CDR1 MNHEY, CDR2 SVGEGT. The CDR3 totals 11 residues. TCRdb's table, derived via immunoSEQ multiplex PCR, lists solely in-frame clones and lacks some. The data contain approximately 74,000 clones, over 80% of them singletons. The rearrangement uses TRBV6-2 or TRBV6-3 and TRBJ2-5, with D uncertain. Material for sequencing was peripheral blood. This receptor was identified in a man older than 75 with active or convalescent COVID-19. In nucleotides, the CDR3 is TGTGCCAGCAGCCCAGCCCGGGCCCAGTACTTC. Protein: CASSPARAQYF.